This T cell receptor (beta chain) stems from a study of CD8 T cells in Susac syndrome. The study's findings and limits: The number of individuals included in the study's TCR sequencing and HLA analysis was acknowledged as relatively small.

The RNA, about 0.45 to 1 ug, was put through reverse transcription using random hexamers. Amplification of TCR beta CDR3 across 54 Vbeta and 13 Jbeta was performed with immunoSEQ multiplex PCR. TCRdb called the immunoSEQ multiplex PCR reads again in MiXCR, with one record for every CDR3 protein. The top ten hold approximately 0.12% of the sample, which has roughly 400,000 distinct CDR3 sequences, approximately 85% seen once. The V gene's germline CDR1 is SGHAT and CDR2 FQNNGV. The CDR3 sequence is 14 residues long. J gave up 3 bases and V 3 bases, and 4 bases lay outside the gene matches. TEMRA cells were FACS-enriched, unlike CD8+ and CD4+ T cells, which were negatively isolated. On this clonotype itself: Antigen unknown.

The gene calls are TRBV11-2 and TRBJ2-7, with 8 bases matching TRBD2. Sequencing used CD8+ T cells from PBMCs. The source is a human donor with multiple sclerosis. The CDR3 DNA sequence: TGTGCCAGCAGCTTGACTAGCGTATACTACGAGCAGTACTTC. Translation: CASSLTSVYYEQYF.